This T cell receptor (beta chain) derives from a study of beta chain features in type 1 diabetes. Overall study context: Examination spanned 90 million to 140 million sorted cells from all samples.

In the case of this clone: Its antigen is unknown.

Populations obtained by sorting all exceeded 98% purity. The study reverse transcribed the entire isolated RNA, so it sequenced expressed TCRB transcripts. Samples of naive, central memory and regulatory T cells yielded a mean of about 3.4 million reads. Sequencing used immunoSEQ multiplex PCR; TCRdb keeps in-frame clones, though not all of them. Of roughly 610,000 clones detected, around 16% appear once; the ten largest clones hold 0.07% to 0.095%. Study findings and constraints: Within each of all four CD4+ subsets, Type 1 diabetes patients had TCRB CDR3s that were moderately but significantly shorter.

Sequencing was carried out using naive CD4+ T cells from blood. The source of this sequence is a man aged 18 to 29 in good health.

As DNA, the CDR3 is TGTGCCAGCAGCATGAGCCGGAAGGGCTACACCTTC. As protein: CASSMSRKGYTF. The chain employs TRBV5-6 and TRBJ1-2; D gene unclear. The CDR3 runs to 12 residues. The V gene lost 4 bases and the J gene lost 8 bases, with 12 bases spanning the gap. Germline V gives CDR1 SGHDT, CDR2 YYEEEE. Supplemented by reference TRBV5-6 and TRBJ1-2, the full variable domain reads DAGVTQSPTHLIKTRGQQVTLRCSPKSGHDTVSWYQQALGQGPQFIFQYYEEEERQRGNFPDRFSGHQFPNYSSELNVNALLLGDSALYLCASSMSRKGYTFGSGTRLTVV.